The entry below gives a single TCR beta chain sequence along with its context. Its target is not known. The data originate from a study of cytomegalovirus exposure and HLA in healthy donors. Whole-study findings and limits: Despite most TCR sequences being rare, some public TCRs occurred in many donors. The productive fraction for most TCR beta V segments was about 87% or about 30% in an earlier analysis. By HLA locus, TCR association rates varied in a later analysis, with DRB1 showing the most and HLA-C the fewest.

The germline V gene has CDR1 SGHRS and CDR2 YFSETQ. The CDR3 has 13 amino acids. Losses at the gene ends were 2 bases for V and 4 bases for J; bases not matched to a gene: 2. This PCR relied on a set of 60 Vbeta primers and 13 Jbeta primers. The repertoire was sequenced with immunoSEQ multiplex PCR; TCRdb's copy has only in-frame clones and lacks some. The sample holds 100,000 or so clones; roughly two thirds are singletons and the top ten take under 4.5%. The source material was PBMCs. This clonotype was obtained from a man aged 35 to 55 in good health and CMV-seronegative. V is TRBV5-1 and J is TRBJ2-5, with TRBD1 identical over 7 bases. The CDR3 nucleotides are TGCGCCAGCAGCTTACAGGGGCGAGAGACCCAGTACTTC. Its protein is CASSLQGRETQYF. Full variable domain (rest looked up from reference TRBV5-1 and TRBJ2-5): KAGVTQTPRYLIKTRGQQVTLSCSPISGHRSVSWYQQTPGQGLQFLFEYFSETQRNKGNFPGRFSGRQFSNSRSEMNVSTLELGDSALYLCASSLQGRETQYFGPGTRLLVL.